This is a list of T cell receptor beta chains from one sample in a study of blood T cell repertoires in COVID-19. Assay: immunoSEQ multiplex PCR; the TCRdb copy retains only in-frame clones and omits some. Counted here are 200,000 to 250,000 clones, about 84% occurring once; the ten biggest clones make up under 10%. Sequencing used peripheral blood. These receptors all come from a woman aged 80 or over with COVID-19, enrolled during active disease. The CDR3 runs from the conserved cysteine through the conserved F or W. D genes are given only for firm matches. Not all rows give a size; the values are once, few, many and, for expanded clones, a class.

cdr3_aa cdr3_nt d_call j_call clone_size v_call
CASKQRGGISNEQFF TGTGCCAGCAAGCAGCGGGGGGGCATTAGCAATGAGCAGTTCTTC TRBD2 TRBJ2-1 NA TRBV2
CASSEQGTSYEQYF TGTGCCAGCAGTGAACAGGGGACCTCCTACGAGCAGTACTTC NA TRBJ2-7 NA TRBV2
CASSDRGAGYGYTF TGTGCCAGCAGTGACCGGGGGGCGGGCTATGGCTACACCTTC NA TRBJ1-2 NA TRBV6-1
CASKFSGAYEQYF TGTGCCAGCAAGTTTTCAGGGGCCTACGAGCAGTACTTC NA TRBJ2-7 NA TRBV12-3/TRBV12-4
CSQQGNYGYTF TGCAGCCAACAGGGAAACTATGGCTACACCTTC NA TRBJ1-2 NA TRBV20-1
CASWDSYSNQPQHF TGTGCCAGCTGGGACAGTTATAGCAATCAGCCCCAGCATTTT TRBD1 TRBJ1-5 NA TRBV6-5
CASSPGHEQPQHF TGTGCCAGCTCACCAGGGCATGAGCAGCCCCAGCATTTT NA TRBJ1-5 NA TRBV18
CASSPTGPDTQYF TGTGCCAGCAGTCCGACAGGGCCAGATACGCAGTATTTT TRBD1 TRBJ2-3 NA TRBV12-3/TRBV12-4
CASSTDRGHTEAFF TGTGCCAGCAGTACAGACAGGGGGCACACTGAAGCTTTCTTT TRBD1 TRBJ1-1 NA TRBV6-5
CASSQDAGRGTEAFF TGCGCCAGCAGCCAAGATGCAGGCCGGGGAACTGAAGCTTTCTTT NA TRBJ1-1 NA TRBV4-1
CASSLSRGGEAFF TGCGCCAGCAGCTTGAGTAGAGGGGGTGAAGCTTTCTTT NA TRBJ1-1 NA TRBV5-1
CASSPLTYTTSGLADTQYF TGCGCCAGCAGCCCGCTCACCTATACGACTAGCGGGTTAGCAGATACGCAGTATTTT TRBD2 TRBJ2-3 NA TRBV4-1
CATSRDAGNGQPQHF TGTGCCACCAGCAGAGATGCAGGGAATGGCCAGCCCCAGCATTTT NA TRBJ1-5 NA TRBV15
CASSYSSQAFF TGTGCCAGCAGTTACTCAAGCCAAGCTTTCTTT NA TRBJ1-1 once TRBV6-5
CATSSDGTGGYQPQHF TGTGCCACCAGCAGCGATGGGACAGGGGGCTATCAGCCCCAGCATTTT TRBD1 TRBJ1-5 NA TRBV15
CASSPPDKKGGCGNTIYF TGCGCCAGCAGCCCCCCTGATAAAAAGGGCGGGTGTGGAAACACCATATATTTT NA TRBJ1-3 NA TRBV4-1
CANSDKGTGDHEQYF TGCGCCAATTCGGACAAGGGGACAGGGGATCACGAGCAGTACTTC TRBD1 TRBJ2-7 NA TRBV23-1
CASSPDRRTYTGELFF TGTGCCAGCAGCCCTGACAGAAGAACGTACACCGGGGAGCTGTTTTTT NA TRBJ2-2 NA TRBV11-3
CASSSETGGASSPLHF TGTGCCAGCAGTTCCGAGACAGGGGGCGCCTCTTCACCCCTCCACTTT TRBD1 TRBJ1-6 NA TRBV28
CASSQVRSGGVNEQFF TGCGCCAGCAGCCAAGTACGTAGCGGGGGGGTTAATGAGCAGTTCTTC TRBD2 TRBJ2-1 NA TRBV4-1
CSASGGEASEQFF TGCAGCGCCAGCGGGGGGGAAGCTAGTGAGCAGTTCTTC TRBD2 TRBJ2-1 few TRBV29-1
CAIRGGPEGNTEAFF TGTGCCATCAGGGGAGGGCCAGAGGGGAACACTGAAGCTTTCTTT NA TRBJ1-1 NA TRBV10-3
CASIKRQGLSSGANVLTF TGCGCCAGCATAAAACGACAGGGTCTCTCATCTGGGGCCAACGTCCTGACTTTC TRBD1 TRBJ2-6 NA TRBV10-1
CASSSIQGSTDTQYF TGCGCCAGCAGCTCCATACAGGGGAGCACAGATACGCAGTATTTT TRBD1 TRBJ2-3 few TRBV5-1
CASSQYQGSEAFF TGTGCCAGCAGCCAATATCAGGGCTCTGAAGCTTTCTTT NA TRBJ1-1 NA TRBV3-1/TRBV3-2
CASGPQAGNTIYF TGTGCTAGTGGTCCTCAGGCTGGAAACACCATATATTTT NA TRBJ1-3 once TRBV12-5
CASTQAGSGREQYF TGTGCCAGCACCCAAGCGGGTTCGGGGCGCGAGCAGTACTTC NA TRBJ2-7 once TRBV6-5
CASPLTRLRDTDTQYF TGTGCCAGTCCGCTAACTAGGTTAAGGGACACAGATACGCAGTATTTT NA TRBJ2-3 few TRBV2
CATSGGHNQPQHF TGTGCCACCAGTGGGGGCCACAATCAGCCCCAGCATTTT NA TRBJ1-5 NA TRBV24-1
CASSIGRGHQPQHF TGTGCCAGTAGTATCGGCAGGGGGCATCAGCCCCAGCATTTT TRBD1 TRBJ1-5 NA TRBV19
CASSLDRGNYGYTF TGTGCCAGCAGCTTGGACCGGGGTAACTATGGCTACACCTTC NA TRBJ1-2 NA TRBV5-4
CASSLTSGRAGVYEQYF TGTGCCAGCAGCTTGACTAGCGGGAGGGCCGGCGTCTACGAGCAGTACTTC TRBD2 TRBJ2-7 NA TRBV7-6
CATSDGLLRGNTQYF TGTGCCACCAGTGATGGACTCCTCCGGGGAAATACGCAGTATTTT NA TRBJ2-3 NA TRBV24-1
CASSYGTSGPDTQYF TGTGCCAGCAGCTACGGGACTAGCGGCCCAGATACGCAGTATTTT TRBD2 TRBJ2-3 NA TRBV9
CASSYSPGGRETQYF TGTGCCAGCAGTTACTCGCCAGGGGGCCGGGAGACCCAGTACTTC TRBD1 TRBJ2-5 NA TRBV6-6
CATSDPRTGASDGYTF TGTGCCACCAGTGATCCGCGGACAGGGGCCTCGGATGGCTACACCTTC TRBD1 TRBJ1-2 NA TRBV24-1
CASSAGLAGVRRYNEQFF TGTGCCAGCAGCGCCGGACTAGCGGGAGTCCGTAGATACAATGAGCAGTTCTTC TRBD2 TRBJ2-1 NA TRBV5-4